One sample yielded the 25 T cell receptor beta chains listed below, sequenced in a study of blood T cells in healthy people across ages (dated by TCRdb to the mid-2010s). The receptor library was made with 5' RACE. Data came from an Illumina HiSeq 2500. A second PCR of roughly 6 to 11 cycles was run with a J-beta primer mix and a sample-barcoded 5' primer. Through fastp at Q25 and MiXCR, TCRdb rebuilt clones from the public reads, retaining in-frame beta chains. Every entry covers one CDR3 protein and lists the most common genes and DNA from its rows. This sample is represented by 870,000 or so distinct CDR3 sequences; under 35% of them were singletons. 15% to 20% of the sample goes to the ten largest clones. Sequencing was done on a sample of blood. These receptors were obtained from a woman of 80 years or more in good health.

The V and J genes are TRBV12-3 or TRBV12-4 and TRBJ2-1; 8 nucleotides match TRBD2. The V segment lost 3 bases and the J segment 8 bases; nucleotides outside the gene matches: 3. This CDR3 has 13 amino acids. The CDR3 sequence: CASSFTSGHEQFF. The CDR3, as DNA: TGTGCCAGCAGTTTCACTAGCGGACATGAGCAGTTCTTC.

V is TRBV3-1 and J is TRBJ1-4; D is ambiguous. Germline V gene lookup returns CDR1 LGHDT and CDR2 YNNKEL (reference sequence). V lost 0 bases and J 9 bases, leaving 5 bases between the germline ends. CDR3 length: 12 residues. CDR3 in amino acids: CASSQEGKKLFF. The DNA for the CDR3 is TGTGCCAGCAGCCAAGAGGGGAAAAAACTGTTTTTT.

The count of this clonotype is one. Just one base apart from a much larger clone, this may be a read error. V is TRBV4-2 and J is TRBJ1-4; no firm D call. The CDR3 totals 16 residues. Germline V gives CDR1 LGHNA, CDR2 YNFKEQ. For the CDR3, the DNA is TGTGCCAGCAGCCAAGATCTCGCGGCAACTAATGAAAGACTGTTTTTT. Amino acids: CASSQDLAATNERLFF.

The chain links TRBV7-2 to TRBJ2-6, with a tentative D call TRBD2 (5 bases). This CDR3 has 16 residues. V was shortened by 2 bases and J by 4 bases, with 12 bases between the two germline ends. CDR1 and CDR2 (germline): SGHTA, FQGNSA. The CDR3 DNA is TGTGCCAGCAGCTTATCTAGAGGGTACGGGGCCAACGTCCTGACTTTC. Protein product: CASSLSRGYGANVLTF.

This sequence joins TRBV6-5 and TRBJ1-2; 7 nucleotides agree with TRBD1. The V and J ends lost 2 bases and 1 base, in that order; junction bases with no gene match: 7. CDR1 is MNHEY and CDR2 is SVGAGI in the germline V gene. This CDR3 spans 16 amino acids. The CDR3 DNA follows: TGTGCCAGCAGTTACCTAGGACAGGAATTTAACTATGGCTACACCTTC. It yields the protein CASSYLGQEFNYGYTF.

This clonotype occurred many times. The rearrangement links TRBV27 to TRBJ1-1; possible D gene TRBD1, 5 bases. Trimming pared 5 bases from V and 4 bases from J, leaving 17 bases between. The V gene's germline CDR1 is MNHEY and CDR2 SMNVEV (reference sequence). This CDR3 has 15 amino acids. The CDR3 protein is CASSMDMARTTEAFF. In nucleotides, the CDR3 is TGTGCCAGCAGTATGGACATGGCCAGGACCACTGAAGCTTTCTTT.

This clonotype was picked up many times. The V and J genes are TRBV6-4 and TRBJ2-3; 7 nucleotides agree with TRBD2. V shed 4 bases and J 0 bases; nucleotides not matched to a gene: 4. The germline V gene encodes CDR1 MRHNA and CDR2 SNTAGT. This CDR3 has 15 amino acids. The CDR3 sequence is CASSAVGGSTDTQYF. The CDR3 DNA reads as TGTGCCAGCAGTGCGGTCGGGGGGAGCACAGATACGCAGTATTTT.

The chain recombines TRBV2 with TRBJ1-4, with D perhaps TRBD1 (5 bases). V was clipped by 6 bases and J by 5 bases, with 13 bases between them. The germline V gene has CDR1 SNHLY and CDR2 FYNNEI. This CDR3 spans 14 amino acids. The chain's CDR3 is CASSTGTPNEKLFF. Here the CDR3 DNA reads TGTGCCAGCAGCACCGGGACTCCAAATGAAAAACTGTTTTTT.

This clonotype was detected many times. The V gene is TRBV6-6, the J gene TRBJ2-1; 12 nucleotides agree with TRBD2. The CDR3 extends over 15 amino acids. The germline CDR1 and CDR2 sequences are MNHNY and SVGAGI (reference sequence). J lost 10 bases, V lost 7 bases, and 11 bases had no gene match. The CDR3 DNA sequence: TGTGCCAGCACCGCTAGCGGGGGGGCAATTAGGGAGCAGTTCTTC. Translation: CASTASGGAIREQFF.

The V gene is TRBV3-1, the J gene TRBJ1-4, with a possible D match to TRBD1 (6 bases). V lost 0 bases to trimming and J lost 0 bases, with 17 bases between them. Germline lookup yields CDR1 LGHDT and CDR2 YNNKEL (reference sequence). The CDR3 contains 19 residues. The CDR3 loop is CASSQEGAGAISTNEKLFF. As DNA, the CDR3 is TGTGCCAGCAGCCAAGAAGGGGCAGGGGCTATCTCAACTAATGAAAAACTGTTTTTT.

This clonotype was observed at least ten times. J is TRBJ1-6 and V is TRBV6-5; D is unresolved. Per germline, CDR1 MNHEY and CDR2 SVGAGI. The CDR3 spans 13 residues. V lost 4 bases and J 10 bases, leaving 11 bases between the germline ends. The CDR3 DNA reads as TGTGCCAGCAGTTCTACACCGGCCTCACCCCTCCACTTT. This codes for CASSSTPASPLHF.

The chain recombines TRBV5-1 with TRBJ2-7, with TRBD1 matching 7 bases. Trimming cost V 5 bases and J 5 bases; bases outside gene matches: 7. This CDR3 is 13 amino acids long. CDR1 is SGHRS and CDR2 is YFSETQ in the germline V gene. The CDR3 DNA sequence: TGCGCCAGCAGTCGGACAGGATCCAACGAGCAGTACTTC. It translates to CASSRTGSNEQYF.

V is TRBV12-3 or TRBV12-4 and J is TRBJ1-4; no definite D call. Trimming stripped 1 base from V and 10 bases from J, with 13 bases between. The CDR3 runs 14 residues. Here the CDR3 reads CASSLGQTGGKLFF. The CDR3, as DNA: TGTGCCAGCAGTTTAGGCCAGACTGGAGGAAAACTGTTTTTT.

Notes on this clonotype: This may arise from a read error, as a much more abundant clone is one base away. This chain links TRBV6-2 or TRBV6-3 with TRBJ1-5, with D unresolved. The CDR3 is made up of 12 amino acids. Trimming took 2 bases from V and 3 from J, leaving 2 bases between them. CDR1 is MNHEY and CDR2 is SVGEGT in the germline V gene. The CDR3 reads CASSYVNQPQHF. As DNA, the CDR3 is TGTGCCAGCAGTTACGTCAATCAGCCCCAGCATTTT.

This chain links TRBV21-1 with TRBJ2-6; the table names TRBD1, a call not compared with the DNA. TRBV21-1 corresponds to a pseudogene. The CDR3 covers 17 residues. The CDR3 DNA sequence: TGTGCCAGCAGTCCGGGTCCATCCAGAACTGGGGCCAACGTCCCGACTTTC. Its translation is CASSPGPSRTGANVPTF.

Details on this clonotype: A much more abundant neighbour one base away suggests this may be a read error. The chain carries TRBV11-2 and TRBJ2-1; D may be TRBD2 (6 bases). V lost 4 bases, J lost 6 bases, and 19 bases lay in between. Per germline, CDR1 SGHAT and CDR2 FQNNGV. The CDR3 loop spans 16 amino acids. CDR3 loop: CASSSWGGLEGNEQFF. The DNA for the CDR3 is TGTGCCAGCAGCTCGTGGGGAGGTTTGGAGGGCAATGAGCAGTTCTTC.

This clonotype has ten or more counts. CDR3 coding DNA: TGCAGTGCAAGCCGGGGGGCCGAGGAGACCCAGTACTTC. Translated: CSASRGAEETQYF. J is TRBJ2-5 and V is TRBV20-1; possible D gene TRBD2, 7 bases. Trimming cost V 6 bases and J 5 bases, with 16 bases left between them. The CDR3 totals 13 residues. CDR1 is DFQATT and CDR2 is SNEGSKA in the germline V gene (reference sequence).

Ten or more counts support this clonotype. The V and J genes are TRBV7-2 and TRBJ2-5; 8 bases are a match to TRBD2. V shed 5 bases and J 2 bases; nucleotides not matched to a gene: 13. The CDR3 consists of 17 residues. Germline V gene lookup returns CDR1 SGHTA and CDR2 FQGNSA. The CDR3 loop is CASSPLLKGLGQETQYF. CDR3 in DNA: TGTGCCAGCAGCCCCCTTTTAAAGGGACTAGGTCAAGAGACCCAGTACTTC.

The table lists this clonotype with a few counts. The J gene is TRBJ2-1, the V gene TRBV6-6, with a tentative D call TRBD2 (6 bases). V was shortened by 7 bases and J by 2 bases, with 9 bases between the two germline ends. The V gene's germline CDR1 is MNHNY and CDR2 SVGAGI (reference sequence). The CDR3 is 13 residues long. The CDR3, as DNA: TGTGCCAGCAACTCGGGGGCCTACAATGAGCAGTTCTTC. Encoded protein: CASNSGAYNEQFF.

About this clonotype: A much bigger clone sits one base away, suggesting this may be a read error. The chain employs TRBV6-6 and TRBJ2-4; D call uncertain. The better agreement between TRBJ2-7 and the DNA end casts doubt on the J call. CDR1 and CDR2 (germline): MNHNY, SVGAGI (reference sequence). This CDR3 is built from 14 residues. The DNA for the CDR3 is TGTGCCAGCAGTTCTCTGGTCAGGTTCTACGAGCAGTACTTC. The encoded protein is CASSSLVRFYEQYF.

The CDR3 bases are TGTGCCAGCAGCTGGGGCAGGGAGGATCAGCCCCAGCATTTT. Amino acids: CASSWGREDQPQHF. This chain links TRBV5-5 with TRBJ1-5, with D possibly TRBD1 on 5 matching bases. CDR3 length equals 14 residues. V was trimmed by 3 bases and J by 5 bases, leaving 12 bases between them. CDR1 is SGHKS and CDR2 is YYEKEE in the germline V gene (reference sequence).

Worth noting for this clonotype: This clone may be a read error of a much larger clone one base away. The CDR3 reads CASSYSVLGGETQYF. CDR3 nucleotides: TGTGCCAGCAGCTATAGCGTCCTCGGCGGGGAGACCCAGTACTTC. The chain carries TRBV7-8 and TRBJ2-4; maybe TRBD2 (5 bases). The end of the DNA fits TRBJ2-5 better, so the J call may be wrong. Germline CDR1 SGHVS, CDR2 FQNEAQ. The length of the CDR3 is 15 residues.

This chain uses TRBV7-2 with TRBJ2-4, with D maybe TRBD1 (6 bases). V gave up 1 base and J gave up 0 bases, with 10 bases separating them. The CDR3 covers 16 residues. Germline assignment: CDR1 SGHTA and CDR2 FQGNSA. CDR3 region: CASSLGGHPAKNIQYF. DNA of the CDR3: TGTGCCAGCAGCTTAGGGGGGCACCCAGCCAAAAACATTCAGTACTTC.

The chain has TRBV5-1 and TRBJ2-1, with 12 bases lining up with TRBD2. CDR1 is SGHRS, CDR2 YFSETQ, per germline. After removal of 4 bases from V and 7 bases from J, the junction contained 12 bases not matched to a gene. The CDR3 is made up of 17 amino acids. The CDR3 DNA follows: TGCGCCAGCAGCGTATCACTAGCGGGGGGCCCTCTTAATGAGCAGTTCTTC. Translated, it gives CASSVSLAGGPLNEQFF. Combining the CDR3 with reference TRBV5-1 and TRBJ2-1 gives the whole variable domain KAGVTQTPRYLIKTRGQQVTLSCSPISGHRSVSWYQQTPGQGLQFLFEYFSETQRNKGNFPGRFSGRQFSNSRSEMNVSTLELGDSALYLCASSVSLAGGPLNEQFFGPGTRLTVL.

This rearrangement joins TRBV2 to TRBJ2-1; 13 bases agree with TRBD2. Germline CDR1 SNHLY, CDR2 FYNNEI. Unmatched junction bases numbered 7, after V lost 5 bases and J lost 9 bases. The CDR3 is made up of 15 amino acids. The CDR3 protein is CASSPGLAGEGEQFF. The CDR3 nucleotides are TGTGCCAGCAGTCCCGGACTAGCGGGGGAGGGTGAGCAGTTCTTC.